This T cell receptor beta chain derives from a study of blood T cell repertoires in COVID-19. Study summary: Sites across the United States, Italy and Spain contributed samples from acute and convalescent COVID-19. From T cells, B-cell-depleted T cells, or PBMCs came the material, which was cDNA or gDNA.

Study processing details: Estimates of nucleated cell counts were drawn from the amplification of reference gene primers. Sequencing used immunoSEQ multiplex PCR; TCRdb keeps in-frame clones, though not all of them. The D gene and trimming were derived from the DNA, and the V and J assignments and clone size from that table. The sample contains 250,000 to 350,000 clones, about nine tenths of which appear only once. Followed longitudinally, the Seattle patients had been enrolled during active infection. The CDR3 loop spans 13 amino acids. Trimming cost V 6 bases and J 4 bases, with 12 bases left between them. CDR1 and CDR2 (germline): MNHEY, SMNVEV (reference sequence).

This sequence joins TRBV27 and TRBJ1-1, with a weak D call TRBD1 (6 bases). The clonotype comes from a woman aged 25 to 39 with COVID-19, enrolled during active disease. The specimen was peripheral blood. CDR3 residues: CASRDQTGTEAFF. For the CDR3, the DNA is TGTGCCAGCAGAGACCAGACAGGCACTGAAGCTTTCTTT.